The subject of this entry is one T cell receptor (beta chain). Antigen unknown. The data stem from a study of T cells after yellow fever vaccination. MiXCR, applied by TCRdb to the 5' RACE reads, yields one record per CDR3 protein. The sample includes about 320,000 distinct CDR3 sequences, around 12% of them seen just once. The CDR3 is made up of 17 amino acids. Germline V gene data show CDR1 as MRHNA and CDR2 as SNTAGT. Trimming stripped 0 bases from V and 0 bases from J, with 12 bases between. Broader study findings: Abundant contaminating clonotypes from the bulk population could appear in FACS-sorted repertoires. It was a weaker secondary response, yet one that peaked faster, at day 5 versus 15. The CD4 compartment and the CD8 compartment contained a small share of clonotypes in common. Clones that expanded after primary vaccination mostly reappeared after the booster (roughly 96% CD4, 75% to 90% CD8).

The source material was CD4+ T cells sorted from PBMCs, sampled 15 days after the yellow fever booster vaccination. The V and J genes are TRBV6-4 and TRBJ2-4, with D possibly matching TRBD2 (6 bases). The source of this sequence is a man aged 18 to 35 who received the YFV17D yellow fever vaccine. This CDR3 reads CASSDSGGLLAKNIQYF. Here the CDR3 DNA reads TGTGCCAGCAGTGACTCGGGAGGATTACTAGCCAAAAACATTCAGTACTTC.